This TCR beta chain was captured by sequencing in a study of blood T cells in healthy people across ages. This clonotype appeared a few times. A second PCR, run for roughly 7 to 12 cycles, used a sample-barcoded 5' primer plus a J-beta primer mix. TCRdb processed the 5' RACE reads anew with MiXCR; each CDR3 protein has one entry. The table has about a million distinct CDR3 sequences, about two fifths seen once. This receptor was taken from a man younger than 35 in good health. The sequencing input was blood.

CDR3 bases: TGCAGTGCTAGAGATTACGGTTTTATGAACACTGAAGCTTTCTTT. Translating gives CSARDYGFMNTEAFF. The chain links TRBV20-1 to TRBJ1-1; unclear D gene. Trimming removed 0 bases at V and 0 bases at J, with 11 bases between. CDR1 is DFQATT, CDR2 SNEGSKA, per germline (reference sequence). The CDR3 is 15 residues long.